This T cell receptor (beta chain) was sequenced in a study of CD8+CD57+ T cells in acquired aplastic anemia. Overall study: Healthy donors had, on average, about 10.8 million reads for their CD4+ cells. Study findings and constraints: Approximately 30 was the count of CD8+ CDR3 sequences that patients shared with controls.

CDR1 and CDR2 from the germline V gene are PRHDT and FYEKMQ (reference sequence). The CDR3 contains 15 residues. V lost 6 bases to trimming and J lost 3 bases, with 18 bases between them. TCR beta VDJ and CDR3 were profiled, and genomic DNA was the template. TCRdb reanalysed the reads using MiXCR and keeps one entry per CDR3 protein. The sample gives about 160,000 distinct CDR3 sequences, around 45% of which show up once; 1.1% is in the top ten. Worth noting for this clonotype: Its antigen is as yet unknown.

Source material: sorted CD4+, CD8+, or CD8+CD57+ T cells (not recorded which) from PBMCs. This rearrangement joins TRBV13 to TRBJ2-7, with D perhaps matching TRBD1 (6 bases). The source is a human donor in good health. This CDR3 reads CASRGRQARRYEQYF. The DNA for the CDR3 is TGTGCCAGCAGGGGAAGACAGGCCCGTCGCTACGAGCAGTACTTC.